This TCR beta chain appears in the sequencing data of a study of cytomegalovirus exposure and HLA in healthy donors. Overall study: A preliminary data release comprised tens of millions of unique TCRs obtained from HLA-typed donors.

CDR3 length: 15 residues. V shed 10 bases and J 7 bases; nucleotides not matched to a gene: 12. CDR1 and CDR2 from the germline V gene are MDHEN and SYDVKM. This clone appeared a single time. Its antigen is still unknown. The PCR had 60 Vbeta and 13 Jbeta primers. The assay was immunoSEQ multiplex PCR, and TCRdb's table has in-frame clones only and misses some. Counted here are fewer than 130,000 clones, approximately 79% occurring once; the ten biggest clones make up over 3%. Study-wide points: Reports indicated that the classifier achieved high specificity and sensitivity in diagnosing cytomegalovirus status. Cytomegalovirus-associated status was assigned to 150 to 200 TCR beta chains.

At the time of sampling, donors were nominally healthy, though unrecorded immune exposures were likely. The chain uses TRBV28 and TRBJ2-2; 10 positions match TRBD1. The sequence came from a woman aged 35 to 49 in good health and CMV-seronegative. The sequenced sample consisted of PBMCs. As DNA, the CDR3 is TGTGCCACCTTTCGACAGGGGGCCCTGGGCGGGGAGCTGTTTTTT. Protein: CATFRQGALGGELFF.